This T cell receptor (beta chain) is drawn from a study of cytomegalovirus exposure and HLA in healthy donors. General observations from the study: When analyzed later, the rates of TCR association showed variation by HLA locus, with DRB1 the most and HLA-C the fewest. Segments of the TCR beta V type were, in most cases, productive about 90% or about 30% of the time in an earlier analysis.

The CDR3 length is 17 residues. The germline gives CDR1 SGHKS, CDR2 YYEKEE (reference sequence). V dropped 4 bases and J dropped 4; count of bases not matched to a gene: 14. A remark on this clone: What it recognizes is unknown.

PCR involved 60 Vbeta and 13 Jbeta primers. The protocol was immunoSEQ multiplex PCR, while the TCRdb copy is restricted to in-frame clones and leaves out a portion. The sample yields approximately 93,000 clones, less than 80% seen once. The source of this sequence is a boy younger than 18 in good health and CMV-seropositive. The sequencing input was PBMCs. This rearrangement joins TRBV5-5 to TRBJ1-5; 7 bases line up with TRBD1. The CDR3 loop is CASSPQGVPLFNQPQHF. The CDR3 DNA follows: TGTGCCAGCAGCCCGCAGGGGGTTCCTCTCTTTAATCAGCCCCAGCATTTT.